Described below is a single TCR beta chain sequence and its context. This sample was taken from a study of blood T cell repertoires in COVID-19. V shed 6 bases and J 5 bases; nucleotides not matched to a gene: 6. The CDR3 consists of 14 residues. Germline CDR1 reads SGHTA; CDR2 reads FQGNSA. Assay: immunoSEQ multiplex PCR; the TCRdb copy retains only in-frame clones and omits some. The sample has around 150,000 clones; 84% are singletons. The TCR was taken from a woman in her fifties or sixties in a cohort sampled during active or convalescent COVID-19. The material sequenced was peripheral blood. The chain is built from TRBV7-2 and TRBJ2-1, with 8 nucleotides matching TRBD1. CDR3 amino acids: CASRDRVYDNEQFF. CDR3 DNA: TGTGCCAGCAGGGACAGGGTTTATGACAATGAGCAGTTCTTC.